This entry lists 25 T cell receptor beta chains sequenced from one sample in a study of blood T cells in healthy people across ages. The second PCR ran about 6 to 11 cycles with a sample-barcoded 5' primer and J-beta primers. TCRdb re-called the 5' RACE reads through MiXCR, storing one row per CDR3 protein. The sample has roughly 1,800,000 distinct CDR3 sequences, around half seen once; the top ten hold less than 2.5%. The sequenced sample consisted of blood. The source of these receptors is a woman aged 40 to 50 in good health.

This clonotype was found a few times. J is TRBJ2-7 and V is TRBV29-1; D ambiguous. This CDR3 is 13 amino acids long. The germline V gene has CDR1 SQVTM and CDR2 ANQGSEA. Trimming removed 1 base at V and 0 bases at J, with 7 bases between. CDR3 DNA sequence: TGCAGCGTTGAAGGCCCGAGCTCCTACGAGCAGTACTTC. The encoded protein is CSVEGPSSYEQYF.

This clonotype was observed a few times. The chain couples TRBV29-1 to TRBJ2-5; TRBD2 matches at 7 bases. Germline trimming cut 6 bases from V and 4 bases from J; bases unmatched to any gene: 8. Germline V gene lookup returns CDR1 SQVTM and CDR2 ANQGSEA. The CDR3 loop spans 13 amino acids. The CDR3 coding sequence is TGCAGCGTACGTAGCGGGTCTCGAGAGACCCAGTACTTC. Amino acids: CSVRSGSRETQYF.

CDR3 sequence reads: CASSQVASGGGETQYF. CDR3 nucleotide sequence: TGCGCCAGCAGCCAAGTTGCTAGCGGGGGCGGGGAGACCCAGTACTTC. The chain is built from TRBV4-1 and TRBJ2-5; 10 positions agree with TRBD2. This CDR3 region has 16 residues. Per germline, CDR1 MGHRA and CDR2 YSYEKL. V was clipped by 1 base and J by 5 bases; unmatched bases: 7.

The chain couples TRBV18 to TRBJ2-1, with 9 bases fitting TRBD2. There are 17 residues in the CDR3. After removal of 5 bases from V and 6 bases from J, the junction contained 14 bases not matched to a gene. Germline CDR1 reads KGHSH; CDR2 reads LQKENI. Here the CDR3 reads CASSVSAAGGPGNEQFF. CDR3 bases: TGTGCCAGCTCAGTGTCGGCTGCGGGGGGGCCTGGCAATGAGCAGTTCTTC.

This clonotype was observed once. The rearrangement joins TRBV4-3 to TRBJ1-2, with D unclear. Germline-derived CDR1 and CDR2 are LGHNA and YSLEER. V was shortened by 0 bases and J by 2 bases, with 16 bases between the two germline ends. There are 17 residues in the CDR3. The CDR3 sequence is CASSQDPRGIGNYGYTF. In DNA form, the CDR3 reads TGCGCCAGCAGCCAAGATCCCCGGGGAATAGGGAACTATGGCTACACCTTC.

This rearrangement joins TRBV6-6 to TRBJ2-7, with D possibly being TRBD1 (5 bases). The J call may be mistaken, given a closer DNA end match to TRBJ2-5. Per the germline V gene, CDR1 is MNHNY and CDR2 is SVGAGI (reference sequence). This CDR3 contains 14 residues. The CDR3 coding sequence is TGTGCCAGCAGGCAGGGCCCCGGTGGGGAGACCCAGTACTTC. This translates into CASRQGPGGETQYF.

This clonotype was seen a few times. The chain has TRBV9 and TRBJ2-3, with a possible D match to TRBD1 (7 bases). Between the trimmed V and J ends, which lost 4 bases and 2 bases, there was a span of 17 bases. The germline gives CDR1 SGDLS, CDR2 YYNGEE. The CDR3 is 16 residues long. The DNA of the CDR3 is TGTGCCAGCAGCCTCTGGGCGGGGACAGTCACAGATACGCAGTATTTT. This sequence encodes CASSLWAGTVTDTQYF. The variable domain in full, completed from reference TRBV9 and TRBJ2-3, reads DSGVTQTPKHLITATGQRVTLRCSPRSGDLSVYWYQQSLDQGLQFLIQYYNGEERAKGNILERFSAQQFPDLHSELNLSSLELGDSALYFCASSLWAGTVTDTQYFGPGTRLTVL.

The CDR3 sequence: CASSFSFSEQYF. CDR3 coding DNA: TGCGCCAGCAGCTTTTCGTTTTCCGAGCAGTACTTC. The chain employs TRBV5-1 and TRBJ2-7; D gene uncertain. The germline gives CDR1 SGHRS, CDR2 YFSETQ. The V and J ends lost 2 bases and 6 bases respectively, with 9 bases between them. The CDR3 contains 12 residues. Together with reference TRBV5-1 and TRBJ2-7, the CDR3 gives the full variable domain: KAGVTQTPRYLIKTRGQQVTLSCSPISGHRSVSWYQQTPGQGLQFLFEYFSETQRNKGNFPGRFSGRQFSNSRSEMNVSTLELGDSALYLCASSFSFSEQYFGPGTRLTVT.

This clonotype was found many times. J is TRBJ2-1 and V is TRBV20-1; 10 bases are shared with TRBD2. Losses at the gene ends were 6 bases for V and 2 bases for J; bases not matched to a gene: 4. This CDR3 contains 14 residues. Germline-derived CDR1 and CDR2 are DFQATT and SNEGSKA (reference sequence). CDR3 protein: CSAPSGGAYNEQFF. The CDR3 DNA is TGCAGTGCCCCCAGCGGGGGGGCCTACAATGAGCAGTTCTTC.

V and J are TRBV4-1 and TRBJ2-3; the match to TRBD2 covers 8 bases. V trimming: 8 bases; J trimming: 2 bases; junction bases outside the gene matches: 6. Germline CDR1 and CDR2: MGHRA and YSYEKL. The CDR3 loop spans 14 amino acids. Here the CDR3 reads CASAGLGNTDTQYF. The CDR3 coding sequence is TGCGCCAGCGCGGGACTAGGGAACACAGATACGCAGTATTTT.

The gene calls are TRBV6-5 and TRBJ2-3; 8 bases are a match to TRBD1. CDR3 size: 17 residues. Germline values: CDR1 MNHEY, CDR2 SVGAGI. Unmatched junction bases numbered 6, after V lost 0 bases and J lost 1 base. This CDR3 reads CASSYSVSGQGTDTQYF. CDR3 DNA: TGTGCCAGCAGTTACTCGGTATCGGGACAGGGCACAGATACGCAGTATTTT.

V is TRBV12-3 or TRBV12-4 and J is TRBJ2-5; 8 bases line up with TRBD1. The CDR3 consists of 14 residues. V shed 6 bases, J shed 4 bases, and the junction held 7 bases outside the gene matches. This CDR3 is CASSPETGVETQYF. The CDR3 nucleotides read TGTGCCAGCAGCCCCGAGACAGGGGTAGAGACCCAGTACTTC.

This clonotype was observed a few times. The chain employs TRBV6-6 and TRBJ2-7; the D gene is possibly TRBD1 (6 bases). Germline V gene lookup returns CDR1 MNHNY and CDR2 SVGAGI (reference sequence). The CDR3 has 14 amino acids. V was trimmed by 5 bases and J by 2 bases, leaving 13 bases between them. The CDR3 spells CASSPRQAPYEQYF. In DNA form, the CDR3 reads TGTGCCAGCAGTCCTAGACAGGCCCCCTACGAGCAGTACTTC.

This clonotype came up a few times. V usage is TRBV2 and J usage is TRBJ2-5; D call uncertain. V was shortened by 10 bases and J by 0 bases, with 6 bases between the two germline ends. The germline gives CDR1 SNHLY, CDR2 FYNNEI. There are 11 residues in the CDR3. CDR3 sequence reads: CAIEDQETQYF. For the CDR3, the DNA is TGTGCCATCGAGGACCAAGAGACCCAGTACTTC.

This sequence joins TRBV6-2 or TRBV6-3 and TRBJ1-5; D ambiguous. Trimming left V 6 bases short and J 10 bases short, with 19 bases between. There are 14 residues in the CDR3. Germline V gene data show CDR1 as MNHEY and CDR2 as SVGEGT. The CDR3 DNA is TGTGCCAGCAGGCCGTTGTCTAGCGGGGTTCCCCAGCATTTT. This gives the protein CASRPLSSGVPQHF.

This clonotype was seen a single time. The V call is TRBV6-5, the J call TRBJ2-7, with 7 bases matching TRBD2. The V segment lost 9 bases and the J segment 6 bases; nucleotides outside the gene matches: 17. This CDR3 region has 15 residues. CDR1 MNHEY and CDR2 SVGAGI come from the germline V gene. CDR3 in DNA: TGTGCCAGTACATCCCCCGGGACTACGAATAGCGAGCAGTACTTC. Its protein product is CASTSPGTTNSEQYF.

This chain links TRBV5-1 with TRBJ1-2, with D possibly matching TRBD1 (5 bases). V lost 0 bases and J 5 bases, leaving 11 bases between the germline ends. Germline CDR1 and CDR2: SGHRS and YFSETQ. This CDR3 has 14 amino acids. CDR3 sequence: CASSLEAGSYGYTF. For the CDR3, the DNA is TGCGCCAGCAGCTTGGAGGCAGGGTCTTATGGCTACACCTTC.

This chain links TRBV2 with TRBJ2-7; TRBD1 matches at 9 bases. This CDR3 region has 14 residues. Germline V gives CDR1 SNHLY, CDR2 FYNNEI. V shed 8 bases and J 2 bases; nucleotides not matched to a gene: 7. The CDR3 loop reads CASGGGTGPYEQYF. CDR3 in DNA: TGTGCCAGCGGTGGAGGGACAGGGCCCTACGAGCAGTACTTC. The whole variable domain, filled in from reference TRBV2 and TRBJ2-7, reads EPEVTQTPSHQVTQMGQEVILRCVPISNHLYFYWYRQILGQKVEFLVSFYNNEISEKSEIFDDQFSVERPDGSNFTLKIRSTKLEDSAMYFCASGGGTGPYEQYFGPGTRLTVT.

The CDR3 spells CASSKRLGGGPFNEQYF. CDR3 nucleotide sequence: TGTGCCAGCAGCAAAAGACTCGGTGGGGGCCCCTTCAATGAGCAGTACTTC. The chain carries TRBV4-2 and TRBJ2-4, with TRBD1 as a possible D gene (6 bases). The CDR3 has 17 residues. The V end lost 5 bases, the J end lost 13 bases, and 30 bases lay between the germline ends. The germline gives CDR1 LGHNA, CDR2 YNFKEQ.

The rearrangement uses TRBV27 and TRBJ2-5; 12 bases line up with TRBD2. Germline CDR1 and CDR2: MNHEY and SMNVEV (reference sequence). The CDR3 totals 16 residues. Trimming removed 5 bases from V and 7 bases from J; junction bases left unmatched: 11. The CDR3 DNA reads TGTGCCAGCAGTCGCCTTACTAGCGGGGGGCAGGCGACCCAGTACTTC. Translating it yields CASSRLTSGGQATQYF.

The rearrangement uses TRBV7-9 and TRBJ2-7, with TRBD1 as a possible D gene (6 bases). The CDR3 loop spans 14 amino acids. The ends were cut back, 1 base at V and 4 bases at J, with 11 bases in the middle. CDR1 SEHNR and CDR2 FQNEAQ come from the germline V gene (reference sequence). CDR3 residues: CASSLGQDPYEQYF. CDR3 coding DNA: TGTGCCAGCAGCTTAGGACAGGATCCATACGAGCAGTACTTC.

This chain joins TRBV28 and TRBJ1-2; D is unresolved. Germline V gene data show CDR1 as MDHEN and CDR2 as SYDVKM. Trimming took off 4 bases at V and 2 bases at J, with 8 bases between the two ends. The CDR3 extends over 13 amino acids. This CDR3 is CASSWPNNYGYTF. DNA for the CDR3: TGTGCCAGCAGTTGGCCAAACAACTATGGCTACACCTTC.

This chain uses TRBV6-2 or TRBV6-3 with TRBJ1-6; weak D call: TRBD1 (6 bases). From germline, CDR1 is MNHEY and CDR2 SVGEGT. The CDR3 is 15 amino acids. V lost 4 bases and J 5 bases, leaving 12 bases between the germline ends. CDR3 DNA sequence: TGTGCCAGCAGTTCAGGACAGTATGATAATTCACCCCTCCACTTT. It codes for CASSSGQYDNSPLHF.

The chain employs TRBV5-1 and TRBJ2-7, with D possibly matching TRBD1 (6 bases). The CDR3 extends over 15 amino acids. CDR1 is SGHRS and CDR2 is YFSETQ in the germline V gene. Trimming shortened V by 5 bases and J by 6 bases, and 21 bases separated the two germline ends. In DNA form, the CDR3 reads TGCGCCAGCAGATCGCCGGTAACAGGGAGAAGCGAGCAGTACTTC. Protein product: CASRSPVTGRSEQYF. Using reference TRBV5-1 and TRBJ2-7 for the parts outside the CDR3, the full variable domain is KAGVTQTPRYLIKTRGQQVTLSCSPISGHRSVSWYQQTPGQGLQFLFEYFSETQRNKGNFPGRFSGRQFSNSRSEMNVSTLELGDSALYLCASRSPVTGRSEQYFGPGTRLTVT.

This chain connects TRBV6-1 to TRBJ1-1, with TRBD1 identical over 7 bases. The CDR3 consists of 13 residues. Germline CDR1 MNHNS, CDR2 SASEGT. J gave up 5 bases and V 3 bases, and 3 bases lay outside the gene matches. CDR3 loop: CASSERGRTEAFF. The CDR3 DNA sequence: TGTGCCAGCAGTGAGAGGGGGCGGACTGAAGCTTTCTTT.